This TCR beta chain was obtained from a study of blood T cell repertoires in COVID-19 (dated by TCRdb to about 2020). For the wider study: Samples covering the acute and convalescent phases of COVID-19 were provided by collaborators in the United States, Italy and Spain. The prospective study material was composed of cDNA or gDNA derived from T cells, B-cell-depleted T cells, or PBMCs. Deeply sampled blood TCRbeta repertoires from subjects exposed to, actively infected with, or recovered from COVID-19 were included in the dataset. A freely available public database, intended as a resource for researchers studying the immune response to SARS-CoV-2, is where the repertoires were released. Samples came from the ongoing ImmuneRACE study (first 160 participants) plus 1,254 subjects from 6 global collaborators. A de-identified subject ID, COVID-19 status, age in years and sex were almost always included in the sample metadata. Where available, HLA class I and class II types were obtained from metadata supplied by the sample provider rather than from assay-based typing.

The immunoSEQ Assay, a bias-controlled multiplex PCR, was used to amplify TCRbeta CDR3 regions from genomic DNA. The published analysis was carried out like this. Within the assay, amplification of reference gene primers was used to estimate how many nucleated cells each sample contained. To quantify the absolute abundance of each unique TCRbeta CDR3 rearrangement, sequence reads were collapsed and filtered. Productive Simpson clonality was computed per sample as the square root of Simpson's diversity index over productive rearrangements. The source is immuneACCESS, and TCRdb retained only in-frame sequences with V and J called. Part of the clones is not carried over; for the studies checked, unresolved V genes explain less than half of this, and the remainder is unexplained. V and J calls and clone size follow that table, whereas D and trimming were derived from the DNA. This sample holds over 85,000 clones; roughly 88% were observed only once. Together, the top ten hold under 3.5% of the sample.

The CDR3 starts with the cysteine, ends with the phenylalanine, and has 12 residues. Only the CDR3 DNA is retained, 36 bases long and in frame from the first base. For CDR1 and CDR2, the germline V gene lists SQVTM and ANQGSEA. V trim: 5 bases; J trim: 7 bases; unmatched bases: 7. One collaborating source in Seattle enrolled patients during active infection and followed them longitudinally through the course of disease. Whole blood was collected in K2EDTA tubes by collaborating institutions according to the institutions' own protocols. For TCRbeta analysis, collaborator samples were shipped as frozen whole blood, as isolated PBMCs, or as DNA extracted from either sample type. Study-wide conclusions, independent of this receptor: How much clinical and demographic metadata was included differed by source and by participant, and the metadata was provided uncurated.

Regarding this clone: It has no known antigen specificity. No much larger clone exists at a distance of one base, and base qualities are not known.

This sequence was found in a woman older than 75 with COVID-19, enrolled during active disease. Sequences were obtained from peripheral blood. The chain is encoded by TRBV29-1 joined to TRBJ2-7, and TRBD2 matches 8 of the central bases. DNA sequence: TGCAGCGTTCGGGAGGGAGCTGGGGAGCAGTACTTC. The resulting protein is CSVREGAGEQYF.